This TCR beta chain was retrieved from a study of T cells in Graves' hyperthyroidism and ophthalmopathy. About the research overall: The blood sample was taken at first diagnosis, before treatment began.

The CDR3 regions of TCR beta were amplified from RNA transcripts. TCR CDR3 underwent first-round RT-PCR with the HTBI primer set. TCRdb re-called the multiplex PCR reads with MiXCR, one entry per CDR3 protein. The table has a few hundred thousand distinct CDR3 sequences, roughly 13% seen once. V lost 8 bases to trimming and J lost 5 bases, with 16 bases between them. The CDR3 is 14 residues long. The germline V gene has CDR1 SNHLY and CDR2 FYNNEI. Study conclusions and caveats: By a 13 V-J model, ophthalmopathy was set apart from stable hyperthyroidism.

Extraction of PBMCs used roughly 9.3 ml of fresh peripheral blood. This clonotype was seen repeatedly, ten times or more. The antigen is undetermined. Sequenced material: blood. The V and J genes are TRBV2 and TRBJ2-1; D is possibly TRBD2 (6 bases). The clonotype originates from a woman aged 18-30 years with Graves' hyperthyroidism. The CDR3, as DNA: TGTGCCAGCGGAGACGGGAGCTTGCACAATGAGCAGTTCTTC. Translating gives CASGDGSLHNEQFF. The entire variable domain, with the rest obtained from reference TRBV2 and TRBJ2-1, is as follows: EPEVTQTPSHQVTQMGQEVILRCVPISNHLYFYWYRQILGQKVEFLVSFYNNEISEKSEIFDDQFSVERPDGSNFTLKIRSTKLEDSAMYFCASGDGSLHNEQFFGPGTRLTVL.